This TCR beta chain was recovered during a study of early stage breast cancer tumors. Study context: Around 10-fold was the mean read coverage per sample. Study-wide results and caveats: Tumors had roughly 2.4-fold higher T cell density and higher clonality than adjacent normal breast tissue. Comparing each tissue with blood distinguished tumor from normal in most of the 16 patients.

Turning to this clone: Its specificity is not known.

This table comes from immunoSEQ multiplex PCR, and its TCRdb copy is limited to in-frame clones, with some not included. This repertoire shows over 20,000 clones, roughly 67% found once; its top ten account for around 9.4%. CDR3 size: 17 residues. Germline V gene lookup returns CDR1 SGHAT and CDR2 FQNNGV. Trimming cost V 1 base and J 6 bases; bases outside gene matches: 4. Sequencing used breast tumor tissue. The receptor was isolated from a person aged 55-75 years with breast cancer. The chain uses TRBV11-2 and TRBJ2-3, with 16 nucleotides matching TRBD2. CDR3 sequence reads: CASSLVGTSGRVDTQYF. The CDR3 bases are TGTGCCAGCAGCTTAGTTGGGACTAGCGGGAGGGTGGATACGCAGTATTTT.